This section outlines one T cell receptor beta chain sequence together with its context. The ends were cut back, 2 bases at V and 3 bases at J, with 17 bases in the middle. Germline CDR1 reads SGHDN; CDR2 reads FVKESK. CDR3 length: 17 amino acids. One entry per CDR3 protein results from TCRdb running MiXCR on the RT-PCR reads. The sample consists of approximately 520,000 distinct CDR3 sequences, 16% of them appearing once. This entry is derived from a study of response to subunit inactivated influenza vaccine. The genes are TRBV14 and TRBJ1-5; D might be TRBD1 (6 bases). The clonotype originates from a man aged 50 to 75 who received an inactivated influenza vaccine. Sequences were derived from CD4+ T cells sorted from PBMCs, sampled roughly 24 months after vaccination. As DNA, the CDR3 is TGTGCCAGCAGCCAATACGAACAACAGGGTTACAATCAGCCCCAGCATTTT. Protein: CASSQYEQQGYNQPQHF.